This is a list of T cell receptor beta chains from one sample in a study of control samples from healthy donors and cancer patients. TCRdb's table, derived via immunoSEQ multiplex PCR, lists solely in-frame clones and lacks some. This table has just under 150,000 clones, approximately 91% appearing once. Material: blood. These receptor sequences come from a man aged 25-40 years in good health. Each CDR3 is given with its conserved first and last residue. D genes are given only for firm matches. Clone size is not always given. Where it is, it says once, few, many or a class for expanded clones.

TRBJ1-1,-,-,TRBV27,TGTGCCAGCAGTTCGGGGGGAACTGAAGCTTTCTTT,CASSSGGTEAFF
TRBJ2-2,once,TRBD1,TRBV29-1,TGCAGCGTTAAACAGGGGGCAGTTGCAGGCGGGGAGCTGTTTTTT,CSVKQGAVAGGELFF
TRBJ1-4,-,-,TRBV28,TGTGCCAGCAGTCTCTTTGGGGGCTTAGGCGAAAAACTGTTTTTT,CASSLFGGLGEKLFF
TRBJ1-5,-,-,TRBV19,TGTGCCAGTAGTACAGGGGCCAATCAGCCCCAGCATTTT,CASSTGANQPQHF
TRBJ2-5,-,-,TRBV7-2,TGTGCCAGCAGCTTAGGATTAGGAGGGGAGGTTCGAGAGACCCAGTACTTC,CASSLGLGGEVRETQYF
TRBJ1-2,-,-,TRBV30,TGTGCCTGGAGTGGGTCGAGGGGCTACACCTTC,CAWSGSRGYTF
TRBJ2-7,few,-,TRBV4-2,TGTGCCAGCAGCCAAGTAGGGAGCGAGCAGTACTTC,CASSQVGSEQYF
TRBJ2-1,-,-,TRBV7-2,TGTGCCAGCAGCCCCTGGAGGGATGAGCAGTTCTTC,CASSPWRDEQFF
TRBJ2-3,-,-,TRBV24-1,TGTGCCACCAGTGACAGGGGAGAAGCAGATACGCAGTATTTT,CATSDRGEADTQYF
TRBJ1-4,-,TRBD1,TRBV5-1,TGCGCCAGCAGCCTCGGGACAGGGGGTGAAAAACTGTTTTTT,CASSLGTGGEKLFF
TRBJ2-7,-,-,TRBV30,TGTGCCTGGAACGGGTTAGGACGGTACGAGCAGTACTTC,CAWNGLGRYEQYF
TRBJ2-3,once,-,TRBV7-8,TGTGCCAGCAGCTTAGGACCAAGCACAGATACGCAGTATTTT,CASSLGPSTDTQYF
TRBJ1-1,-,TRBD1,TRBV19,TGTGCCAGTAGTATCACAGGGGGCTTCACTGAAGCTTTCTTT,CASSITGGFTEAFF
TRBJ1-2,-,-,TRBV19,TGTGCCAGTAGCCATAGCTATGGCTACACCTTC,CASSHSYGYTF
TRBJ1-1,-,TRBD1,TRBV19,TGTGCCAGTAGTATAGGGGACAGGGAGGCTTTCTTT,CASSIGDREAFF
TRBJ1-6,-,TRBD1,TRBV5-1,TGCGCCAGCAGCTTGGGACAGGGAACGTTTTCACCCCTCCACTTT,CASSLGQGTFSPLHF
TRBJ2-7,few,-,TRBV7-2,TGTGCCAGCAGCCCGCGTAGCAGAGACTACGAGCAGTACTTC,CASSPRSRDYEQYF
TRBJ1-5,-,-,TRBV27,TGTGCCAGCAGTACAGGGATCAGTCAGCCCCAGCATTTT,CASSTGISQPQHF
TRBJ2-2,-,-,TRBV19,TGTGCCAGTAGTAGTAGGACCGGGGAGCTGTTTTTT,CASSSRTGELFF
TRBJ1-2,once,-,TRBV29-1,TGCAGCGTCCCCGAGGGTGTCCGAGCGGGGGGCTACACCTTC,CSVPEGVRAGGYTF
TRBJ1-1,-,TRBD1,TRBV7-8,TGTGCCAGCAGCTTAGGTGGGACAGGAGGGACTGAAGCTTTCTTT,CASSLGGTGGTEAFF
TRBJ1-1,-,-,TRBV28,TGTGCCAGCAGTTTATTAGGAGGGTCCAGGGGTCTAAACACTGAAGCTTTCTTT,CASSLLGGSRGLNTEAFF
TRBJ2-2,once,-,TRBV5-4,TGTGCCAGCAGCTTGGGACAGGTCAAGCTGGGGGAGCTGTTTTTT,CASSLGQVKLGELFF
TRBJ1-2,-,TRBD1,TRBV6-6,TGTGCCAGCAGTTCAAGGGGGCTTTATGGCTACACCTTC,CASSSRGLYGYTF
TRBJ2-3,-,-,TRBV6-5,TGTGCCAGCACCTCAGTAGGTACGCAGTATTTT,CASTSVGTQYF
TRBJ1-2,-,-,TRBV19,TGTGCCAGTACCGCAGGCACTAACTATGGCTACACCTTC,CASTAGTNYGYTF
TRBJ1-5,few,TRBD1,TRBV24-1,TGTGCCACCAGTGAGTGGGACAGTAATCAGCCCCAGCATTTT,CATSEWDSNQPQHF
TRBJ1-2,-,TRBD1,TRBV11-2,TGTGCCAGCAGCGGGGACAGGTTCAATGGCTACACCTTC,CASSGDRFNGYTF
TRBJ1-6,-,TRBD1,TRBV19,TGTGCCAGTAGTACATCCTTCGGACAGGGCCCTTCGGGGGCTTCACCCCTCCACTTT,CASSTSFGQGPSGASPLHF
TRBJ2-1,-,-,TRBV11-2,TGTGCCAGCAGCCTGTCCTACAATGAGCAGTTCTTC,CASSLSYNEQFF
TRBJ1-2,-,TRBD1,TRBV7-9,TGTGCCAGCAGCTTAGCCGGACAGGGACGGGACTATGGCTACACCTTC,CASSLAGQGRDYGYTF
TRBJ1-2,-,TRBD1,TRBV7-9,TGTGCCAGCAGCTCCCGGGACAGGGGGTCCTTTGGCTACACCTTC,CASSSRDRGSFGYTF
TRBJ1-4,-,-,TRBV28,TGTGCCAGCACCGAGATTGCAGAGCAGGGAGATGAAAAACTGTTTTTT,CASTEIAEQGDEKLFF
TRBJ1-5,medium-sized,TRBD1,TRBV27,TGTGCCAGCAGCCCAAACAGGGGTGGGGGACCCCAGCATTTT,CASSPNRGGGPQHF
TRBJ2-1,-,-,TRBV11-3,TGTGCCAGCAGCTCCGAGCTCAGTGAAGAGCAGTTCTTC,CASSSELSEEQFF
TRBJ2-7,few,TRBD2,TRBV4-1,TGCGCCAGCAGCCAAGCCGACATGGGACTAGAGTATCACGAGCAGTACTTC,CASSQADMGLEYHEQYF
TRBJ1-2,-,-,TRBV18,TGTGCCAGCTCACCAACGGGGGCTTCTGGCTACACCTTC,CASSPTGASGYTF
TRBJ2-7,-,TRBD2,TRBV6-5,TGTGCCAGCAGGTCTAGCGGGTCCTACGAGCAGTACTTC,CASRSSGSYEQYF
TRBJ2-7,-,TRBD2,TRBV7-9,TGTGCCAGCAGCTCGGGGGGACCCTACGAGCAGTACTTC,CASSSGGPYEQYF
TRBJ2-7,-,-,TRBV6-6,TGTGCCAGCAGTTACTCGAGTTCAGGGGGGGACGAGCAGTACTTC,CASSYSSSGGDEQYF
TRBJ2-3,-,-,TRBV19,TGTGCCAGTAGTGACCGGACGAAAGATACGCAGTATTTT,CASSDRTKDTQYF
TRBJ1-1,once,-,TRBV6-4,TGTGCCAGCAGTGAACAGCCCTTGGCCACTGAAGCTTTCTTT,CASSEQPLATEAFF
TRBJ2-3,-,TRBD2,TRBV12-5,TGTGCTAGTGGTTTGTATCTTTGGACTAGCGGGGGGCCCATGGGGTCCACAGATACGCAGTATTTT,CASGLYLWTSGGPMGSTDTQYF
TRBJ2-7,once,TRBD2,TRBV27,TGTGCCAGCAGTTTATCCGGGGGGGTCGCCTACGAGCAGTACTTC,CASSLSGGVAYEQYF
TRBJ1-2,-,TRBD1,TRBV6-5,TGTGCCAGCAGGGGCCCCAAAGACAGGGGCTATGGCTACACCTTC,CASRGPKDRGYGYTF
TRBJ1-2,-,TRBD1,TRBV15,TGTGCCACCAGCACAGACAGGGACTATGGCTACACCTTC,CATSTDRDYGYTF
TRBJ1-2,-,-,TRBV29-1,TGCAGCGTCTATTTCGACAGTCTCTATGGCTACACCTTC,CSVYFDSLYGYTF